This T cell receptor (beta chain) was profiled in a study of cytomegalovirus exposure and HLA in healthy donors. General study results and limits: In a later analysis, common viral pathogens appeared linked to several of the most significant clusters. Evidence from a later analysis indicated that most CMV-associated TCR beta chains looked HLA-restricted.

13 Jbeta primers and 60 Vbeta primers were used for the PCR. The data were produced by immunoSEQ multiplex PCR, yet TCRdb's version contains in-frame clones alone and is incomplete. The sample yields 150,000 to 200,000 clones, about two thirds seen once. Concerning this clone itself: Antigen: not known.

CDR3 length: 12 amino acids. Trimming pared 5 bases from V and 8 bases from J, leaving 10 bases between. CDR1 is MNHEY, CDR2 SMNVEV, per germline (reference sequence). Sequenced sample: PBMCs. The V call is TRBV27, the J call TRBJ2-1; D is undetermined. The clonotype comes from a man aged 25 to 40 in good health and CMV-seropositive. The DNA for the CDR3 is TGTGCCAGCAGTCGAGTGCTCGATGAGCAGTTCTTC. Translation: CASSRVLDEQFF.